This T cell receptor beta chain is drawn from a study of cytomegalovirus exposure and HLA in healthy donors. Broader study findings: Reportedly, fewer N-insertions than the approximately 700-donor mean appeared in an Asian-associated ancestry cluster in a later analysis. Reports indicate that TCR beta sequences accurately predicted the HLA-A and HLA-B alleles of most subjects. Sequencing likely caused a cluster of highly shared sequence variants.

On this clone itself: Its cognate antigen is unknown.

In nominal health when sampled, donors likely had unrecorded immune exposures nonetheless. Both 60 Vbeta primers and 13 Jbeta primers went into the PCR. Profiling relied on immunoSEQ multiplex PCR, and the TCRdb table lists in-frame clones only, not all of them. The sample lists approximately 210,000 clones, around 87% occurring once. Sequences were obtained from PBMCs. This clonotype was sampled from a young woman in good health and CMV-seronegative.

The CDR3 nucleotides are TGTGCCACCAGCAGAGACACAGCCTCCTACAATGAGCAGTTCTTC. Translating it yields CATSRDTASYNEQFF. V is TRBV15 and J is TRBJ2-1; the D is unclear. CDR1 and CDR2 (germline): LNHNV, YYDKDF (reference sequence). Trimming stripped 0 bases from V and 0 bases from J, with 6 bases between. The CDR3 spans 15 residues.